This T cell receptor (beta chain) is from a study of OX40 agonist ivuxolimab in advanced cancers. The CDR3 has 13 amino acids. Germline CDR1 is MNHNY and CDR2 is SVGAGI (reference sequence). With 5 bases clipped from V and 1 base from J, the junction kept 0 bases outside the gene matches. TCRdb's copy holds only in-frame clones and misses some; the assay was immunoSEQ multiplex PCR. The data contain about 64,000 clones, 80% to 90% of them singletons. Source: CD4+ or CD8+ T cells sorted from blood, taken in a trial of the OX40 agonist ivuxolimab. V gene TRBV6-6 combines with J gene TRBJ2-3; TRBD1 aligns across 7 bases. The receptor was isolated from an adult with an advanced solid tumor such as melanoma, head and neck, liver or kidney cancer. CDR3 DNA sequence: TGTGCCAGCAGTGGACAGGGCACAGATACGCAGTATTTT. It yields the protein CASSGQGTDTQYF.